This entry is about one T cell receptor (beta chain). Its antigen is unidentified. The data originate from a study of T-cell reconstitution after alpha-beta-depleted transplantation in children. General study points: Several hundred expanded graft clones reportedly supplied alpha-beta T cells about two months after transplant. Surviving recipient T cells and thymic progenitors underlay high day-60 TCRbeta diversity in some patients.

The V end lost 3 bases, the J end lost 5 bases, and 8 bases lay between the germline ends. The CDR3 is made up of 13 amino acids. Germline V gene data show CDR1 as LGHDT and CDR2 as YNNKEL (reference sequence). It was with unique molecular identifiers that the TCRbeta library was prepared. TCRdb used MiXCR to reprocess the PCR reads, holding one entry per CDR3 protein. In the table there are 700,000 or so distinct CDR3 sequences, under 15% of which are singletons. Specimen: PBMCs, collected before TCRalphabeta/CD19-depleted stem cell transplant. The chain has TRBV3-1 and TRBJ1-5; D possibly corresponds to TRBD1 (5 bases). The TCR sequence derives from a girl under 10 years old with congenital amegakaryocytic thrombocytopenia, due to receive a stem cell transplant. The chain's CDR3 is CASSQRGHQPQHF. The DNA of the CDR3 is TGTGCCAGCAGCCAGAGGGGACATCAGCCCCAGCATTTT.